A single sample gave rise to the 3 T cell receptor beta chains below, sequenced in a study of cytomegalovirus exposure and HLA in healthy donors. PCR amplification relied on 60 Vbeta primers (plus 13 Jbeta primers). Only in-frame clones appear in the TCRdb table, and some are missing; sequencing was by immunoSEQ multiplex PCR. Found here are 85,000 to 130,000 clones, 70% to 80% of them singletons; the top ten hold less than 3.5%. The sequenced sample was PBMCs. Receptors originate from a female donor in good health and CMV-seronegative.

The chain carries TRBV9 and TRBJ2-1; 13 bases are shared with TRBD2. The germline V gene encodes CDR1 SGDLS and CDR2 YYNGEE. The CDR3 loop spans 18 amino acids. V shed 3 bases and J 5 bases; nucleotides not matched to a gene: 11. This chain's CDR3 is CASSAGRTSGSGHNEQFF. The DNA for the CDR3 is TGTGCCAGCAGCGCGGGGAGGACTAGCGGGAGTGGACACAATGAGCAGTTCTTC. The full variable domain, rest sourced from reference TRBV9 and TRBJ2-1, is DSGVTQTPKHLITATGQRVTLRCSPRSGDLSVYWYQQSLDQGLQFLIQYYNGEERAKGNILERFSAQQFPDLHSELNLSSLELGDSALYFCASSAGRTSGSGHNEQFFGPGTRLTVL.

The V call is TRBV13, the J call TRBJ2-1; 9 positions match TRBD2. Trimming removed 5 bases from V and 9 bases from J; junction bases left unmatched: 11. The CDR3 is made up of 15 amino acids. CDR1 is PRHDT and CDR2 is FYEKMQ in the germline V gene (reference sequence). For the CDR3, the DNA is TGTGCCAGCAGCCACCTAGCGGGATCGGGTCGTGAGCAGTTCTTC. Translated: CASSHLAGSGREQFF.

The gene calls are TRBV10-2 and TRBJ2-1, with TRBD2 identical over 7 bases. There are 14 residues in the CDR3. Germline CDR1 WSHSY, CDR2 SAAADI. The CDR3 nucleotides are TGCGTATCCCGGGCGGGAAGTCAAGCGGGGGAGCAGTTCTTC. As protein: CVSRAGSQAGEQFF.